Below, 8 T cell receptor beta chains from the same sample are listed, as sequenced in a study of shared clonotypes between healthy human individuals. Sequenced by immunoSEQ multiplex PCR; TCRdb stores in-frame clones only, minus some. Seen here are about 1,800,000 clones, 85% to 95% observed once, and the top ten hold roughly 1.2%. Naive CD8 cells were CD45RO-negative, positively selected for CCR7, excluding terminally differentiated effector memory CD45RA+ cells. What was sequenced was naive CD8+ T cells sorted from blood. These TCRs come from a man between 18 and 35 years old in good health.

V is TRBV29-1 and J is TRBJ2-7; 10 nucleotides agree with TRBD1. From germline, CDR1 is SQVTM and CDR2 ANQGSEA. V was pared by 1 base and J by 4 bases, with 7 bases of the junction left unmatched. This CDR3 is 15 amino acids long. The CDR3 loop reads CSVEADRGHWYEQYF. The CDR3 coding sequence is TGCAGCGTTGAAGCCGACAGGGGGCACTGGTACGAGCAGTACTTC.

The sample holds one count of this clone. This rearrangement joins TRBV7-8 to TRBJ2-3; possibly TRBD2 for D (7 bases). The CDR3 loop spans 12 amino acids. Between the trimmed V and J ends, which lost 5 bases and 14 bases, there was a span of 17 bases. The germline CDR1 and CDR2 sequences are SGHVS and FQNEAQ. The CDR3 here is CASSGAGAGRYF. CDR3 coding DNA: TGTGCCAGCAGCGGCGCGGGGGCTGGGAGGTATTTT.

This clone was detected once. The chain joins TRBV7-9 to TRBJ2-7, with 8 bases fitting TRBD2. From germline, CDR1 is SEHNR and CDR2 FQNEAQ (reference sequence). This CDR3 has 13 residues. Trimming cost V 8 bases and J 3 bases; bases outside gene matches: 6. The CDR3 protein is CASHSGTDYEQYF. CDR3 DNA: TGTGCCAGCCATAGCGGGACTGACTACGAGCAGTACTTC.

This clone has only one observation. V and J are TRBV27 and TRBJ2-3; no clear D gene. The CDR3 extends over 14 amino acids. Deletions cut 5 bases from V and 6 bases from J, with 15 bases between. CDR1 and CDR2 (germline): MNHEY, SMNVEV (reference sequence). CDR3 residues: CASSQLGYMDTQYF. Written as DNA, the CDR3 is TGTGCCAGCAGTCAGCTAGGGTATATGGATACGCAGTATTTT.

The V gene is TRBV6-1, the J gene TRBJ2-7, with TRBD1 identical over 8 bases. CDR1 and CDR2 from the germline V gene are MNHNS and SASEGT. The V segment lost 8 bases and the J segment 3 bases; nucleotides outside the gene matches: 6. The CDR3 consists of 13 residues. The CDR3 region has the DNA TGTGCCAGCGGCCGGGGGACAGGCTACGAGCAGTACTTC. Translated, it gives CASGRGTGYEQYF.

The chain carries TRBV9 and TRBJ2-7; 7 positions match TRBD2. Unmatched junction bases numbered 10, after V lost 2 bases and J lost 5 bases. Germline CDR1 reads SGDLS; CDR2 reads YYNGEE. The CDR3 consists of 15 residues. CDR3 loop: CASSVGAGSFHEQYF. Here the CDR3 DNA reads TGTGCCAGCAGCGTCGGAGCGGGAAGTTTCCACGAGCAGTACTTC.

The CDR3 region has the DNA TGTGCCATCCTTAGACCCCGGAGCTCCTACAATGAGCAGTTCTTC. This codes for CAILRPRSSYNEQFF. V and J are TRBV2 and TRBJ2-1; no clear D gene. Germline-derived CDR1 and CDR2 are SNHLY and FYNNEI. V lost 10 bases to trimming and J lost 0 bases, with 16 bases between them. The CDR3 sequence is 15 residues long.

V and J are TRBV28 and TRBJ2-1; D is unclear. Germline V gene lookup returns CDR1 MDHEN and CDR2 SYDVKM. Trimming stripped 5 bases from V and 0 bases from J, with 11 bases between. The CDR3 runs to 15 residues. Here the CDR3 reads CASSRRLDSYNEQFF. DNA for the CDR3: TGTGCCAGCAGTCGGCGACTGGACTCCTACAATGAGCAGTTCTTC.